Below, 27 T cell receptor beta chains from the same sample are listed, as sequenced in a study of T cell responses to AZD1222 COVID-19 vaccine. The assay was immunoSEQ multiplex PCR, and TCRdb's table has in-frame clones only and misses some. Of over 110,000 clones listed, 85% to 95% were seen once; the top ten hold around 12%. This specimen consisted of peripheral blood, obtained after recovery from COVID-19. The receptors were sampled from an adult who had recovered from COVID-19.

The V and J genes are TRBV5-1 and TRBJ1-6, with D uncertain. CDR1 and CDR2 (germline): SGHRS, YFSETQ. CDR3 length equals 13 residues. V gave up 7 bases and J gave up 8 bases, with 13 bases separating them. The CDR3 DNA sequence: TGCGCCAGCTCTCAAAGCAAGGATTCACCCCTCCACTTT. Its protein is CASSQSKDSPLHF.

This chain uses TRBV28 with TRBJ2-3, with 9 bases that match TRBD2. The CDR3 covers 17 residues. V lost 3 bases, J lost 7 bases, and 14 bases stayed unmatched. The germline V gene has CDR1 MDHEN and CDR2 SYDVKM. Here the CDR3 reads CASSFPQGREGSHTQYF. The CDR3 nucleotides are TGTGCCAGCAGTTTCCCCCAGGGGCGGGAGGGCTCTCATACGCAGTATTTT.

V is TRBV28 and J is TRBJ1-2, with D possibly being TRBD1 (6 bases). Per the germline V gene, CDR1 is MDHEN and CDR2 is SYDVKM. Between the trimmed V and J ends, which lost 1 base and 2 bases, there was a span of 8 bases. This CDR3 is 14 amino acids long. CDR3 nucleotides: TGTGCCAGCAGTTTATCAGGGGCGAACTATGGCTACACCTTC. Translating gives CASSLSGANYGYTF.

This chain connects TRBV28 to TRBJ2-7, with 10 bases lining up with TRBD2. The CDR3 is 16 amino acids. From germline, CDR1 is MDHEN and CDR2 SYDVKM. V lost 5 bases, J lost 7 bases, and 14 bases stayed unmatched. In DNA, the CDR3 is TGTGCCAGCAGTCCAACTGGGACTAGCGTAGGTAGGGAGCAGTACTTC. It yields the protein CASSPTGTSVGREQYF.

V is TRBV6-2 or TRBV6-3 and J is TRBJ1-3, with D possibly TRBD1 on 5 matching bases. V lost 2 bases and J 2 bases, leaving 7 bases between the germline ends. The CDR3 runs to 14 residues. Germline V gene data show CDR1 as MNHEY and CDR2 as SVGEGT. CDR3 DNA: TGTGCCAGCAGTTACGCAGGGCCTGGAAACACCATATATTTT. Protein: CASSYAGPGNTIYF.

The chain couples TRBV27 to TRBJ2-7; 10 positions agree with TRBD2. CDR1 and CDR2 from the germline V gene are MNHEY and SMNVEV (reference sequence). CDR3 length equals 16 residues. J was trimmed by 0 bases and V by 2 bases; bases with no gene match: 4. CDR3 bases: TGTGCCAGCAGTTTACACAGCGGGAGGGCCTCCTACGAGCAGTACTTC. Translation: CASSLHSGRASYEQYF.

The V gene is TRBV6-5, the J gene TRBJ1-1; D perhaps matches TRBD1 (5 bases). This CDR3 is built from 15 residues. The V end lost 6 bases, the J end lost 1 base, and 15 bases lay between the germline ends. Germline V CDR1 and CDR2: MNHEY, SVGAGI. The CDR3 protein is CASSPTRDRNTEAFF. Written as DNA, the CDR3 is TGTGCCAGCAGCCCGACGAGAGACAGGAACACTGAAGCTTTCTTT.

The chain employs TRBV7-2 and TRBJ1-5; 8 positions agree with TRBD1. The CDR3 spans 14 residues. Germline loops: CDR1 SGHTA, CDR2 FQGNSA. Unmatched junction bases numbered 4, after V lost 5 bases and J lost 4 bases. CDR3 sequence: CASSPRTGNQPQHF. CDR3 coding DNA: TGTGCCAGCAGCCCTAGGACAGGGAATCAGCCCCAGCATTTT.

Written as DNA, the CDR3 is TGCAGCGTGCACCGGGGCACTGGCGAGCAGTACTTC. Protein: CSVHRGTGEQYF. This chain uses TRBV29-1 with TRBJ2-7; D may match TRBD1 or TRBD2 (5 bases each). There are 12 residues in the CDR3. Per germline, CDR1 SQVTM and CDR2 ANQGSEA. The germline V and J ends were trimmed by 6 bases and 6 bases, with 15 bases remaining between them.

This chain connects TRBV7-8 to TRBJ2-5, with 9 positions matching TRBD2. Germline lookup yields CDR1 SGHVS and CDR2 FQNEAQ. V shed 0 bases and J 3 bases; nucleotides not matched to a gene: 5. The CDR3 is made up of 16 amino acids. The CDR3 DNA reads TGTGCCAGCAGCTTAGCCCGCGGGAGGGCCAAAGAGACCCAGTACTTC. Encoded protein: CASSLARGRAKETQYF.

The rearrangement joins TRBV5-1 to TRBJ1-4, with D hard to call. Trimming took off 6 bases at V and 3 bases at J, with 18 bases between the two ends. The V gene's germline CDR1 is SGHRS and CDR2 YFSETQ. This CDR3 is 16 amino acids long. CDR3 coding DNA: TGCGCCAGCACCTTCTCCGGAAGGGAGCCTAATGAAAAACTGTTTTTT. This gives the protein CASTFSGREPNEKLFF.

The chain combines TRBV28 with TRBJ2-1; D possibly corresponds to TRBD2 (5 bases). The CDR3 has 11 amino acids. The germline V gene encodes CDR1 MDHEN and CDR2 SYDVKM. The ends were cut back, 8 bases at V and 7 bases at J, with 9 bases in the middle. CDR3 nucleotides: TGTGCCAGCCTAGCCCGGAATGAGCAGTTCTTC. Translation gives CASLARNEQFF.

The genes are TRBV6-5 and TRBJ2-1; D is possibly TRBD2 (6 bases). V was clipped by 4 bases and J by 6 bases, with 7 bases between them. The length of the CDR3 is 12 residues. Germline loops: CDR1 MNHEY, CDR2 SVGAGI. This chain's CDR3 is CASSSAGNEQFF. CDR3 coding DNA: TGTGCCAGCAGTTCAGCGGGCAATGAGCAGTTCTTC.

This clone has only one observation. The chain combines TRBV5-8 with TRBJ2-7, with 10 positions matching TRBD2. The CDR3 loop spans 15 amino acids. The germline CDR1 and CDR2 sequences are SGHTS and YDEGEE. Trimming removed 6 bases from V and 3 bases from J; junction bases left unmatched: 9. The DNA of the CDR3 is TGTGCCAGCATTCTCAGGGCTAGCGGGAGCTACGAGCAGTACTTC. It yields the protein CASILRASGSYEQYF.

The chain uses TRBV30 and TRBJ1-4; D is ambiguous. V gave up 2 bases and J gave up 4 bases, with 11 bases separating them. The CDR3 spans 14 residues. Germline CDR1 GTSNPN, CDR2 SVGIG (reference sequence). The CDR3 here is CAWSPAPFNEKLFF. The DNA for the CDR3 is TGTGCCTGGAGTCCGGCCCCTTTTAATGAAAAACTGTTTTTT.

A note on this clone: This CDR3 is also generated by other DNA sequences in the sample. The chain recombines TRBV5-1 with TRBJ1-2, with D maybe TRBD1 (6 bases). The V end lost 3 bases, the J end lost 2 bases, and 8 bases lay between the germline ends. CDR1 is SGHRS and CDR2 is YFSETQ in the germline V gene. This CDR3 comprises 13 residues. The CDR3 DNA is TGCGCCAGCAGCTCGCAGGGGAACTATGGCTACACCTTC. This encodes CASSSQGNYGYTF.

The V call is TRBV6-5, the J call TRBJ2-7; tentatively, D is TRBD1 (5 bases). The CDR3 is made up of 13 amino acids. Per the germline V gene, CDR1 is MNHEY and CDR2 is SVGAGI. Deletions cut 6 bases from V and 7 bases from J, with 16 bases between. CDR3 protein: CASRGHLSQEQYF. The CDR3 nucleotides are TGTGCCAGCAGGGGGCACCTCAGTCAGGAGCAGTACTTC.

The V gene is TRBV27, the J gene TRBJ2-1, with D unresolved. Per the germline V gene, CDR1 is MNHEY and CDR2 is SMNVEV (reference sequence). The CDR3 is 12 residues long. Deletions cut 3 bases from V and 4 bases from J, with 4 bases between. CDR3: CASSFGYNEQFF. The CDR3 region has the DNA TGTGCCAGCAGTTTTGGGTACAATGAGCAGTTCTTC.

The V call is TRBV30, the J call TRBJ1-1, with D hard to call. CDR3 size: 13 residues. Germline V gene lookup returns CDR1 GTSNPN and CDR2 SVGIG (reference sequence). V was shortened by 3 bases and J by 4 bases, with 12 bases between the two germline ends. As DNA, the CDR3 is TGTGCCTGGAGGGTCTACCCAGCCACTGAAGCTTTCTTT. Translated: CAWRVYPATEAFF.

This clone was seen only once. The V gene is TRBV5-1, the J gene TRBJ1-2; TRBD1 might be the D (5 bases). The CDR3 contains 13 residues. V was clipped by 0 bases and J by 7 bases, with 10 bases between them. CDR1 SGHRS and CDR2 YFSETQ come from the germline V gene. The CDR3 sequence: CASSLGGSSGYTF. CDR3 bases: TGCGCCAGCAGCTTGGGGGGCTCCTCTGGCTACACCTTC. Full variable domain (rest looked up from reference TRBV5-1 and TRBJ1-2): KAGVTQTPRYLIKTRGQQVTLSCSPISGHRSVSWYQQTPGQGLQFLFEYFSETQRNKGNFPGRFSGRQFSNSRSEMNVSTLELGDSALYLCASSLGGSSGYTFGSGTRLTVV.

The V call is TRBV5-1, the J call TRBJ1-3, with TRBD1 matching 8 bases. This CDR3 contains 16 residues. Germline V lookup: CDR1 SGHRS, CDR2 YFSETQ. With 0 bases clipped from V and 3 bases from J, the junction kept 5 bases outside the gene matches. The DNA of the CDR3 is TGCGCCAGCAGCTTGGAAGGACAGGGTAGTGGAAACACCATATATTTT. It encodes CASSLEGQGSGNTIYF.

The V gene is TRBV2, the J gene TRBJ2-3, with TRBD2 matching over 11 bases. Trimming removed 0 bases from V and 6 bases from J; junction bases left unmatched: 8. The CDR3 length is 17 residues. Per the germline V gene, CDR1 is SNHLY and CDR2 is FYNNEI. The CDR3 spells CASSEALLSGRGDTQYF. In nucleotides, the CDR3 is TGTGCCAGCAGTGAAGCGCTTCTTAGCGGGAGGGGGGATACGCAGTATTTT.

The CDR3: CASSFEKGSGNEQFF. The CDR3 bases are TGTGCCAGCAGTTTCGAGAAGGGGTCTGGGAATGAGCAGTTCTTC. J is TRBJ2-1 and V is TRBV27; maybe TRBD1 (5 bases). The CDR3 runs to 15 residues. Per the germline V gene, CDR1 is MNHEY and CDR2 is SMNVEV (reference sequence). Between the trimmed V and J ends, which lost 3 bases and 7 bases, there was a span of 16 bases.

This chain links TRBV28 with TRBJ2-7, with a tentative D call TRBD1 (6 bases). The germline V gene has CDR1 MDHEN and CDR2 SYDVKM. The CDR3 sequence is 15 residues long. V was cut by 5 bases and J by 3 bases, with 17 bases left in between. For the CDR3, the DNA is TGTGCCAGCAGTCCCGACCAGGGGCGTTACTACGAGCAGTACTTC. Its translation is CASSPDQGRYYEQYF.

The V gene is TRBV28, the J gene TRBJ1-2, with 8 bases identical to TRBD1. The CDR3 has 16 residues. J lost 0 bases, V lost 4 bases, and 7 bases had no gene match. Germline loops: CDR1 MDHEN, CDR2 SYDVKM. This CDR3 reads CASSYLLGQANYGYTF. As DNA, the CDR3 is TGTGCCAGCAGTTATTTGCTGGGACAGGCTAACTATGGCTACACCTTC.

The chain uses TRBV5-6 and TRBJ1-1, with D maybe TRBD1 (6 bases). There are 18 residues in the CDR3. From germline, CDR1 is SGHDT and CDR2 YYEEEE. Trimming took off 2 bases at V and 0 bases at J, with 20 bases between the two ends. The CDR3 sequence: CASSLQTGFWGMNTEAFF. The CDR3 coding sequence is TGTGCCAGCAGCTTACAAACAGGGTTCTGGGGGATGAACACTGAAGCTTTCTTT. The full variable domain, its missing parts supplied by reference TRBV5-6 and TRBJ1-1, is DAGVTQSPTHLIKTRGQQVTLRCSPKSGHDTVSWYQQALGQGPQFIFQYYEEEERQRGNFPDRFSGHQFPNYSSELNVNALLLGDSALYLCASSLQTGFWGMNTEAFFGQGTRLTVV.

This chain uses TRBV20-1 with TRBJ1-5; D possibly corresponds to TRBD1 (6 bases). V was shortened by 3 bases and J by 0 bases, with 15 bases between the two germline ends. The CDR3 has 16 amino acids. Per the germline V gene, CDR1 is DFQATT and CDR2 is SNEGSKA (reference sequence). CDR3 bases: TGCAGTGCTAGTTCCCTTCAGGGGAATAGCAATCAGCCCCAGCATTTT. This translates into CSASSLQGNSNQPQHF.